The clone carrying this TCR beta chain came up a few times. These data belong to a study of human T cells and chemical hapten exposure. Study-level information: TCR yields per sample varied mostly from small pooled library volume differences.

Library preparation tagged each individual cDNA molecule with a unique molecular identifier. In TCRdb, the 5' RACE reads were re-called with MiXCR into one record per CDR3 protein. The table lists some 78,000 distinct CDR3 sequences, 6% to 8.5% of them singletons. Sequencing started from total RNA isolated from unfractionated whole blood. The germline V gene encodes CDR1 MNHEY and CDR2 SVGAGI. The V gene lost 8 bases and the J gene lost 0 bases, with 17 bases spanning the gap. CDR3 length equals 15 residues. The chain has TRBV6-5 and TRBJ2-7; D perhaps matches TRBD2 (5 bases). The source of this sequence is a male donor in good health. CDR3 residues: CASHPGGHRSYEQYF. DNA of the CDR3: TGTGCCAGCCACCCGGGCGGGCACCGCTCCTACGAGCAGTACTTC.